This entry lists 30 T cell receptor beta chains sequenced from one sample in a study of cytomegalovirus exposure and HLA in healthy donors. The study ran its PCR with 60 Vbeta and 13 Jbeta primers. Only in-frame clones appear in the TCRdb table, and some are missing; sequencing was by immunoSEQ multiplex PCR. The sample lists over 150,000 clones, 85% occurring once. Sequenced input: PBMCs. These receptors were obtained from a boy aged 2 to 10 in good health and CMV-seronegative.

For this clone: A read error may produce the germline difference seen at one junction end. The chain employs TRBV19 and TRBJ1-5; 8 bases align to TRBD1. The CDR3 is 16 amino acids. Germline V gives CDR1 LNHDA, CDR2 SQIVND (reference sequence). The CDR3 sequence: CASSIPRAGGNQPQHF. The CDR3 DNA reads TGTGCCAGTAGCATTCCTCGGGCAGGGGGCAACCAGCCCCAGCATTTT.

V gene TRBV10-1 combines with J gene TRBJ1-3; no definite D call. V was cut by 3 bases and J by 0 bases, with 9 bases left in between. Germline V gene sequence: CDR1 WNHNN, CDR2 SYGVQD (reference sequence). This CDR3 spans 15 amino acids. The CDR3 bases are TGCGCCAGCAGTGAAGGCACGGGCTCTGGAAACACCATATATTTT. Its translation: CASSEGTGSGNTIYF.

This clone was seen just once. The chain has TRBV5-8 and TRBJ1-1, with a possible D match to TRBD1 (5 bases). This CDR3 spans 14 amino acids. The V and J ends lost 4 bases and 7 bases respectively, with 17 bases between them. Germline values: CDR1 SGHTS, CDR2 YDEGEE. As DNA, the CDR3 is TGTGCCAGCAGCCTATCTGACAGTAATTTTGAAGCTTTCTTT. Protein: CASSLSDSNFEAFF.

There are a few counts of this clone. The chain is built from TRBV29-1 and TRBJ1-4, with D tentatively TRBD1 (5 bases). CDR3 length: 12 residues. Per germline, CDR1 SQVTM and CDR2 ANQGSEA. V was trimmed by 4 bases and J by 5 bases, leaving 8 bases between them. The CDR3 region has the DNA TGCAGCGTTGGCCGACAGAATGAAAAACTGTTTTTT. This sequence encodes CSVGRQNEKLFF.

The V gene is TRBV7-8, the J gene TRBJ1-5, with 7 bases lining up with TRBD1. The germline V gene encodes CDR1 SGHVS and CDR2 FQNEAQ. The CDR3 consists of 16 residues. The V and J ends lost 5 bases and 5 bases, in that order; junction bases with no gene match: 12. CDR3 sequence: CASSRMTRGFHQPQHF. DNA of the CDR3: TGTGCCAGCAGCCGAATGACCAGGGGGTTTCATCAGCCCCAGCATTTT.

The genes are TRBV29-1 and TRBJ2-1, with D perhaps matching TRBD2 (5 bases). V was pared by 6 bases and J by 1 base, with 10 bases between. The V gene's germline CDR1 is SQVTM and CDR2 ANQGSEA. The CDR3 sequence is 13 residues long. The CDR3 coding sequence is TGCAGCGTGGCCACTAGTTCCTACAATGAGCAGTTCTTC. It codes for CSVATSSYNEQFF.

This clone has just a few counts. This chain links TRBV7-8 with TRBJ2-7; a weak D match, TRBD1 (6 bases). CDR1 and CDR2 from the germline V gene are SGHVS and FQNEAQ. The CDR3 has 16 amino acids. V gave up 0 bases and J gave up 6 bases, with 18 bases separating them. The CDR3 here is CASSLAQAGETGEQYF. The DNA for the CDR3 is TGTGCCAGCAGCTTAGCGCAGGCAGGGGAAACGGGCGAGCAGTACTTC.

CDR3 in amino acids: CATSRDRLNYGYTF. CDR3 nucleotide sequence: TGTGCCACCAGCAGGGACAGGTTGAACTATGGCTACACCTTC. V gene TRBV15 combines with J gene TRBJ1-2, with TRBD1 identical over 7 bases. V shed 3 bases and J 2 bases; nucleotides not matched to a gene: 3. This CDR3 is 14 amino acids long. The germline gives CDR1 LNHNV, CDR2 YYDKDF (reference sequence).

The chain recombines TRBV20-1 with TRBJ1-1; no definite D call. This CDR3 is 10 amino acids long. Germline CDR1 reads DFQATT; CDR2 reads SNEGSKA (reference sequence). V lost 6 bases to trimming and J lost 6 bases, with 8 bases between them. The DNA for the CDR3 is TGCAGTGCCCAGGAGGCTGAAGCTTTCTTT. It translates to CSAQEAEAFF.

The rearrangement links TRBV15 to TRBJ2-1; D may be TRBD2 (6 bases). Per germline, CDR1 LNHNV and CDR2 YYDKDF (reference sequence). Trimming stripped 3 bases from V and 7 bases from J, with 10 bases between. This CDR3 contains 13 residues. CDR3: CATSSDAGNEQFF. In nucleotides, the CDR3 is TGTGCCACCAGCAGTGACGCGGGAAATGAGCAGTTCTTC.

The chain is built from TRBV18 and TRBJ1-1, with D unresolved. Per germline, CDR1 KGHSH and CDR2 LQKENI. The CDR3 is made up of 13 amino acids. Between the trimmed V and J ends, which lost 3 bases and 1 base, there was a span of 6 bases. In DNA form, the CDR3 reads TGTGCCAGCTCACCCCCATCGAACACTGAAGCTTTCTTT. Protein product: CASSPPSNTEAFF.

The chain couples TRBV6-1 to TRBJ2-7; weak D call: TRBD1 (6 bases). CDR1 and CDR2 (germline): MNHNS, SASEGT. The CDR3 length is 15 residues. V lost 6 bases and J 3 bases, leaving 18 bases between the germline ends. CDR3 bases: TGTGCCAGCAGGAGTTACGCGACAGGTTACTACGAGCAGTACTTC. It encodes CASRSYATGYYEQYF.

The chain links TRBV7-3 to TRBJ2-1; 7 positions match TRBD1. CDR3 length: 13 amino acids. With V trimmed by 5 bases and J by 4 bases, 2 bases remained unmatched. Germline V CDR1 and CDR2: SGHTA, FQGTGA. The DNA for the CDR3 is TGTGCCAGCAGCATGGGACAGTACAATGAGCAGTTCTTC. Its protein is CASSMGQYNEQFF. Variable domain in full (rest from reference TRBV7-3 and TRBJ2-1): GAGVSQTPSNKVTEKGKYVELRCDPISGHTALYWYRQSLGQGPEFLIYFQGTGAADDSGLPNDRFFAVRPEGSVSTLKIQRTERGDSAVYLCASSMGQYNEQFFGPGTRLTVL.

J is TRBJ2-7 and V is TRBV27, with TRBD2 matching 10 bases. The CDR3 loop spans 15 amino acids. Trimming took 5 bases from V and 0 from J; bases not matched to a gene: 4. The V gene's germline CDR1 is MNHEY and CDR2 SMNVEV (reference sequence). CDR3: CASSTSSGSSYEQYF. DNA of the CDR3: TGTGCCAGCAGTACCTCTAGCGGGAGCTCCTACGAGCAGTACTTC.

CDR3 sequence: CASSQGGTSGRKYNEQFF. The CDR3 DNA is TGCGCCAGCAGCCAAGGAGGGACTAGCGGGAGGAAGTACAATGAGCAGTTCTTC. The chain combines TRBV4-1 with TRBJ2-1; 15 bases agree with TRBD2. The CDR3 totals 18 residues. From germline, CDR1 is MGHRA and CDR2 YSYEKL. V gave up 1 base and J gave up 4 bases; unmatched junction bases: 5.

This clone showed up just once. The chain carries TRBV5-5 and TRBJ1-4, with D maybe TRBD1 (6 bases). This CDR3 region has 16 residues. CDR1 SGHKS and CDR2 YYEKEE come from the germline V gene (reference sequence). V lost 4 bases and J lost 3, with 16 bases in between. The CDR3 here is CASSPPGGRSNEKLFF. The CDR3 region has the DNA TGTGCCAGCAGCCCTCCGGGGGGCCGCTCTAATGAAAAACTGTTTTTT.

CDR3 coding DNA: TGTGCCAGCAGTACAGGACGTGGATGGCCCCAGCATTTT. Protein product: CASSTGRGWPQHF. The chain couples TRBV27 to TRBJ1-5; a possible D gene is TRBD1 (5 bases). The CDR3 consists of 13 residues. Deletions cut 5 bases from V and 9 bases from J, with 14 bases between. Germline lookup yields CDR1 MNHEY and CDR2 SMNVEV (reference sequence).

In its sample, this clone was seen once. The chain joins TRBV7-9 to TRBJ2-5; 12 nucleotides match TRBD2. J was trimmed by 5 bases and V by 5 bases; bases with no gene match: 15. The CDR3 is made up of 18 amino acids. Germline V lookup: CDR1 SEHNR, CDR2 FQNEAQ (reference sequence). The CDR3 bases are TGTGCCAGCAGCCCCCGATCTAGCGGGGGGGCCAAGTCCGAGACCCAGTACTTC. Translated: CASSPRSSGGAKSETQYF.

Details on this clone: An end of the junction does not agree with germline; a read error may underlie this. CDR3 in amino acids: CSSSSAAAEQFF. In nucleotides, the CDR3 is TGTTCCAGCAGCTCGGCGGCGGCTGAGCAGTTCTTC. The chain couples TRBV7-9 to TRBJ2-1; D not certain. The CDR3 length is 12 residues. CDR1 and CDR2 from the germline V gene are SEHNR and FQNEAQ (reference sequence). Based on the CDR3 plus reference TRBV7-9 and TRBJ2-1, the full variable domain is DTGVSQNPRHKITKRGQNVTFRCDPISEHNRLYWYRQTLGQGPEFLTYFQNEAQLEKSRLLSDRFSAERPKGSFSTLEIQRTEQGDSAMYLCSSSSAAAEQFFGPGTRLTVL.

The V call is TRBV7-9, the J call TRBJ2-2, with D maybe TRBD2 (5 bases). CDR1 and CDR2 from the germline V gene are SEHNR and FQNEAQ (reference sequence). The V and J ends lost 0 bases and 7 bases respectively, with 24 bases between them. The CDR3 has 19 amino acids. CDR3 nucleotide sequence: TGTGCCAGCAGCTTAGCGCAAATCGGGCTCCCCCGGAGGAGCGGGGAGCTGTTTTTT. Encoded protein: CASSLAQIGLPRRSGELFF.

The V gene is TRBV7-9, the J gene TRBJ2-7; 7 bases are shared with TRBD2. Germline V CDR1 and CDR2: SEHNR, FQNEAQ (reference sequence). Losses at the gene ends were 1 base for V and 2 bases for J; bases not matched to a gene: 8. The CDR3 has 16 residues. The CDR3: CASSLDLREGTYEQYF. Here the CDR3 DNA reads TGTGCCAGCAGCTTAGATCTCAGGGAGGGGACCTACGAGCAGTACTTC.

The rearrangement links TRBV30 to TRBJ1-1, with TRBD1 identical over 7 bases. V shed 5 bases, J shed 8 bases, and the junction held 11 bases outside the gene matches. Germline V gene sequence: CDR1 GTSNPN, CDR2 SVGIG (reference sequence). This CDR3 is built from 13 residues. CDR3 DNA sequence: TGTGCCTGGGCGTCCGGAGGGGGCCGGGAAGCTTTCTTT. Protein: CAWASGGGREAFF. Together with reference TRBV30 and TRBJ1-1, the CDR3 gives the full variable domain: SQTIHQWPATLVQPVGSPLSLECTVEGTSNPNLYWYRQAAGRGLQLLFYSVGIGQISSEVPQNLSASRPQDRQFILSSKKLLLSDSGFYLCAWASGGGREAFFGQGTRLTVV.

The CDR3 spells CASSLGGLEQYF. The CDR3 DNA follows: TGTGCCAGCAGTTTAGGAGGTCTCGAGCAGTACTTC. The V and J genes are TRBV27 and TRBJ2-7, with a weak D call TRBD2 (5 bases). Between the trimmed V and J ends, which lost 2 bases and 6 bases, there was a span of 8 bases. Germline V gene lookup returns CDR1 MNHEY and CDR2 SMNVEV (reference sequence). CDR3 length equals 12 residues.

The chain joins TRBV11-2 to TRBJ1-2; no firm D call. CDR1 and CDR2 from the germline V gene are SGHAT and FQNNGV. V was pared by 1 base and J by 2 bases, with 11 bases between. The CDR3 spans 15 residues. Here the CDR3 DNA reads TGTGCCAGCAGCTTAGGGGCTGGGCTAAACTATGGCTACACCTTC. As protein: CASSLGAGLNYGYTF.

The chain employs TRBV5-8 and TRBJ1-1; 8 bases map to TRBD1. Germline CDR1 reads SGHTS; CDR2 reads YDEGEE. The ends lost 3 bases at V and 0 bases at J; junction bases unmatched: 10. The length of the CDR3 is 17 residues. The CDR3 protein is CASSSGPGGAMNTEAFF. The CDR3 bases are TGTGCCAGCAGCTCCGGGCCAGGGGGCGCCATGAACACTGAAGCTTTCTTT. Supplemented by reference TRBV5-8 and TRBJ1-1, the full variable domain reads EAGVTQSPTHLIKTRGQQATLRCSPISGHTSVYWYQQALGLGLQFLLWYDEGEERNRGNFPPRFSGRQFPNYSSELNVNALELEDSALYLCASSSGPGGAMNTEAFFGQGTRLTVV.

V gene TRBV28 combines with J gene TRBJ1-5; the D is unclear. The V and J ends lost 3 bases and 2 bases respectively, with 17 bases between them. The CDR3 totals 17 residues. Germline V CDR1 and CDR2: MDHEN, SYDVKM. The CDR3 spells CASSFTGVRVGNQPQHF. The CDR3 DNA is TGTGCCAGCAGTTTTACGGGTGTGAGGGTGGGCAATCAGCCCCAGCATTTT.

The genes are TRBV7-2 and TRBJ2-1, with 7 bases that match TRBD2. The germline CDR1 and CDR2 sequences are SGHTA and FQGNSA. J lost 3 bases, V lost 3 bases, and 5 bases had no gene match. CDR3 length: 15 residues. CDR3 loop: CASSLRLADYNEQFF. The CDR3 nucleotides read TGTGCCAGCAGCTTGCGTCTAGCGGACTACAATGAGCAGTTCTTC.

The V call is TRBV12-5, the J call TRBJ2-1; TRBD2 might be the D (5 bases). The ends were cut back, 5 bases at V and 5 bases at J, with 16 bases in the middle. This CDR3 has 15 amino acids. Germline CDR1 and CDR2: LGHNT and FRNRAP. The CDR3 is CASGDSGQEDNEQFF. CDR3 DNA sequence: TGTGCTAGTGGTGATAGTGGGCAGGAGGACAATGAGCAGTTCTTC.

The V and J genes are TRBV5-6 and TRBJ1-1; D gene ambiguous. Trimming removed 1 base from V and 3 bases from J, with 16 bases in between. The germline V gene has CDR1 SGHDT and CDR2 YYEEEE. This CDR3 is built from 16 residues. The chain's CDR3 is CASSLSVEGWYTEAFF. CDR3 bases: TGTGCCAGCAGCTTGAGTGTGGAGGGTTGGTACACTGAAGCTTTCTTT.

The chain links TRBV7-9 to TRBJ1-1; TRBD1 is a possible D gene (6 bases). Germline loops: CDR1 SEHNR, CDR2 FQNEAQ (reference sequence). V lost 3 bases to trimming and J lost 8 bases, with 13 bases between them. The CDR3 runs 13 residues. The CDR3 here is CASSFSTGNEAFF. CDR3 nucleotides: TGTGCCAGCAGCTTCTCCACAGGGAACGAAGCTTTCTTT.